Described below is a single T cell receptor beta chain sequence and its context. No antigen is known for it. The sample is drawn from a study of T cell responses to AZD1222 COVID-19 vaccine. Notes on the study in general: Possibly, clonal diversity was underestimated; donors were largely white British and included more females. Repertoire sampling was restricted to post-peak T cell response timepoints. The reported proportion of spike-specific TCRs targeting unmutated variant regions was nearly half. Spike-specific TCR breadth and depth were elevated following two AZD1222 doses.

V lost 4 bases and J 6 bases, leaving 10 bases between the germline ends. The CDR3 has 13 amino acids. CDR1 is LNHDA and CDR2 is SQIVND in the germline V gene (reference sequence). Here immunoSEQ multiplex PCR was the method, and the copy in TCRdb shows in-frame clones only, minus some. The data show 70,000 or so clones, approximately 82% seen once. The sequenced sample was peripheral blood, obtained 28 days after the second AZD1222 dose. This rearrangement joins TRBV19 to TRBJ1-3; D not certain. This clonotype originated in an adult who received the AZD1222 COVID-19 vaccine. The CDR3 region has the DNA TGTGCCAGTAGTAATGGGCCGCCAAACACCATATATTTT. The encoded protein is CASSNGPPNTIYF.